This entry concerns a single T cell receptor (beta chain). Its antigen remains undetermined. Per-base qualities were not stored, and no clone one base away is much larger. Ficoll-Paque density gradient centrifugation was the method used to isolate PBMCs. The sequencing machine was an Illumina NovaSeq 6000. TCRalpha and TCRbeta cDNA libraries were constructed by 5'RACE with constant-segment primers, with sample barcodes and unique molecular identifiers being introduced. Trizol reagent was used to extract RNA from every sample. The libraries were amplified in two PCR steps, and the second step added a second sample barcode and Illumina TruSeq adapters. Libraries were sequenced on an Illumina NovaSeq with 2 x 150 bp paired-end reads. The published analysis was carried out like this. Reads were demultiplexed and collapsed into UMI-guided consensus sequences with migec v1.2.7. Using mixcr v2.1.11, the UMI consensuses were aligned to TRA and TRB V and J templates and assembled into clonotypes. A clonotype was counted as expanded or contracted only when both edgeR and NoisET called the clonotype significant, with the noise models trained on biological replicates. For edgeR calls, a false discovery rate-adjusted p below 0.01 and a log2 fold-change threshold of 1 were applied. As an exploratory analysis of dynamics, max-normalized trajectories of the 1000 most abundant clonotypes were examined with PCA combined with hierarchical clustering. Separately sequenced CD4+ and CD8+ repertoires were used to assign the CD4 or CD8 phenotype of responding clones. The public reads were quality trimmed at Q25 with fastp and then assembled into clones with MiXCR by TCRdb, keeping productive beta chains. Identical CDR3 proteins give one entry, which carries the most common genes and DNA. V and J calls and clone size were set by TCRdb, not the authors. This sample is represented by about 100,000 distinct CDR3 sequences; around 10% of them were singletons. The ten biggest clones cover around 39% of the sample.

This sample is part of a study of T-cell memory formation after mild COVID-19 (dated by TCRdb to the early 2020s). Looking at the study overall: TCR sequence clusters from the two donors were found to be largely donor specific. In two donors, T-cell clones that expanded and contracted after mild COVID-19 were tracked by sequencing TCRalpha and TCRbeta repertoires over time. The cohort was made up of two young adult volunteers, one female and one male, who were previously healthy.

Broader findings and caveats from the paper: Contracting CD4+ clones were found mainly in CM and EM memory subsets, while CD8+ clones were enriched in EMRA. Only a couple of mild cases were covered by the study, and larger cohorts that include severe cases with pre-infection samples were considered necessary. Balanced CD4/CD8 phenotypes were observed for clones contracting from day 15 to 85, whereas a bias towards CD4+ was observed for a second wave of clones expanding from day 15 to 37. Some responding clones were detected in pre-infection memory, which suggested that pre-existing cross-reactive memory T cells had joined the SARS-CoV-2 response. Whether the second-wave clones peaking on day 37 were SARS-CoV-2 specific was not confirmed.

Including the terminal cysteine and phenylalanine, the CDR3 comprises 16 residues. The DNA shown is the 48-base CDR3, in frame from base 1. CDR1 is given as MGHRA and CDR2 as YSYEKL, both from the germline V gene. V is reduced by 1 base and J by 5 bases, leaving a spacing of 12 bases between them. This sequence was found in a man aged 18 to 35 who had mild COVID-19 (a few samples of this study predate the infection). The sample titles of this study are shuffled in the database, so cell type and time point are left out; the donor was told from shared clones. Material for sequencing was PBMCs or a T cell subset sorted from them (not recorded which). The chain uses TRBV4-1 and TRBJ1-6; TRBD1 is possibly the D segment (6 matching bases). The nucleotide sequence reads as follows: TGCGCCAGCAGCCAAGTTGGAGGACAGCATAATTCACCCCTCCACTTT. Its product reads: CASSQVGGQHNSPLHF.